This T cell receptor beta chain was documented in a study of cytomegalovirus exposure and HLA in healthy donors. The PCR was carried out with 60 Vbeta primers and 13 Jbeta primers. Measured with immunoSEQ multiplex PCR; TCRdb has only the in-frame clones, and not every one. This table has more than 75,000 clones, about 80% appearing once. The germline V gene has CDR1 LGHNA and CDR2 YSLEER. The CDR3 consists of 17 residues. V dropped 4 bases and J dropped 4; count of bases not matched to a gene: 14. On this clone itself: Its matching antigen is unknown.

Study-wide results and caveats: TCR sequences were mostly rare, though some public TCRs occurred in many donors.

The receptor was isolated from a man aged 25-40 years in good health and CMV-seronegative. The sequencing sample was made of PBMCs. The rearrangement links TRBV4-3 to TRBJ1-2, with 8 bases identical to TRBD1. CDR3: CASSPTPGTGGLYGYTF. The DNA for the CDR3 is TGCGCCAGCAGCCCTACACCCGGGACAGGAGGACTCTATGGCTACACCTTC.